This entry describes one TCR beta chain. Its antigen is unknown. A read error may account for a junction end that differs from germline. The sample is drawn from a study of T cell repertoires in cytomegalovirus infection. TCRdb analysed the reads with MiXCR anew, one entry per CDR3 protein. The sample carries 650,000 to 900,000 distinct CDR3 sequences, 30% to 35% recorded once. This CDR3 is built from 12 residues. Sequenced here: cultured CD8+ T cells from PBMCs, sampled from culture after CMV antigen stimulation. The clonotype originates from a human donor in good health (CMV status not recorded). Some clones in this sample may be carry-over from other donors' samples. The chain recombines TRBV12-3 or TRBV12-4 with TRBJ1-2, with D unclear. CDR3 bases: TGTGCAAGCAGTCTGGCCCCCGCGGGCTACACCTTC. Its protein is CASSLAPAGYTF.